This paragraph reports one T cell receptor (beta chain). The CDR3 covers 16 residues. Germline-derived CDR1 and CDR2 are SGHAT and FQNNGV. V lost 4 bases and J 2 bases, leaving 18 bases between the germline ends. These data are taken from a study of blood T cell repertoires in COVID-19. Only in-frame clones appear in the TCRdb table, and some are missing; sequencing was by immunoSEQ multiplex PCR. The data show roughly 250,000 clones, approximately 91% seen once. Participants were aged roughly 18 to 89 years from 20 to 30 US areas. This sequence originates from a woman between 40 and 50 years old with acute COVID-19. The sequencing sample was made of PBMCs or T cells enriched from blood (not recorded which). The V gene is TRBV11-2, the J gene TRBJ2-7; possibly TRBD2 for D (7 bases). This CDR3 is CASSSHKGGFPYEQYF. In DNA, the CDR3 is TGTGCCAGCAGCTCCCACAAGGGGGGGTTCCCCTACGAGCAGTACTTC.